The sequence of this T cell receptor (beta chain) was determined in a study of T cells after yellow fever vaccination. Overall study context: Some fractions had low cell numbers, and these were prepared with SMART-Seq v4 Ultra Low Input.

The junction had 10 bases not matched to a gene; V was cut back by 6 bases and J by 6 bases. CDR1 MDHEN and CDR2 SYDVKM come from the germline V gene. The CDR3 is made up of 15 amino acids. A universal primer site and UMIs were added as TCR cDNA was made by 5'RACE template switching. TCRdb redid the calling of the 5' RACE reads with MiXCR, one entry per CDR3 protein. The profile shows under 500,000 distinct CDR3 sequences, approximately 19% of them singletons. This clonotype has a count of ten or more. Antigen: not known. The study, taken as a whole, reports: On re-exposure, the response was weaker but peaked faster, at day 5 versus 15. Booster sampling recovered most clones from primary vaccination (approximately 97% CD4, roughly 88% CD8).

The sample in question was PBMCs, obtained before the yellow fever booster vaccination. This clonotype was sampled from a man in his late teens or twenties who received the YFV17D yellow fever vaccine. The rearrangement uses TRBV28 and TRBJ2-7; TRBD1 matches at 11 bases. The DNA for the CDR3 is TGTGCCAGCAGAACCGGGACAGGGGGAACGAGCGAGCAGTACGTC. Residues: CASRTGTGGTSEQYV.